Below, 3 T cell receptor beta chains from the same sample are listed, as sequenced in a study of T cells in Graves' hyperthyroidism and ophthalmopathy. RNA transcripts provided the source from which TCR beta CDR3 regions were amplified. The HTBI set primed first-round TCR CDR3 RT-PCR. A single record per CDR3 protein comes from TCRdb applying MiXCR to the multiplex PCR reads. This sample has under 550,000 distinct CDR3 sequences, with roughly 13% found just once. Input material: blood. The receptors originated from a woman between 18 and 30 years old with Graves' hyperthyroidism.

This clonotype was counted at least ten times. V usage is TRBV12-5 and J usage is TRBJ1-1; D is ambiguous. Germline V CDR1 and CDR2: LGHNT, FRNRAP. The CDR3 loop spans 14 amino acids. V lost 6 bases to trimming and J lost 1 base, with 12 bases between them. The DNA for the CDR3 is TGTGCTAGTGGCCCGTCTGGAGCGAACACTGAAGCTTTCTTT. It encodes CASGPSGANTEAFF.

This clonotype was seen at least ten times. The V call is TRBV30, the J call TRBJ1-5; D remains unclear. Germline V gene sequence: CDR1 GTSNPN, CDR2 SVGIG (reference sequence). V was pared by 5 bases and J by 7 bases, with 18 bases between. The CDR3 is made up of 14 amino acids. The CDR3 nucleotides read TGTGCCTGGGCCGCTGGACTCCCAGGCCAGCCCCAGCATTTT. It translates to CAWAAGLPGQPQHF.

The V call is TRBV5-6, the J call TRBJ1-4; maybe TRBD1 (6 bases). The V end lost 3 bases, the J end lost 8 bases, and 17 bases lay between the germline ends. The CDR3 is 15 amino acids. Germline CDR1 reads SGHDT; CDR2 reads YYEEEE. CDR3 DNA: TGTGCCAGCAGCTCCTCCCGGGACGGACAGGAAAAACTGTTTTTT. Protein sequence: CASSSSRDGQEKLFF.